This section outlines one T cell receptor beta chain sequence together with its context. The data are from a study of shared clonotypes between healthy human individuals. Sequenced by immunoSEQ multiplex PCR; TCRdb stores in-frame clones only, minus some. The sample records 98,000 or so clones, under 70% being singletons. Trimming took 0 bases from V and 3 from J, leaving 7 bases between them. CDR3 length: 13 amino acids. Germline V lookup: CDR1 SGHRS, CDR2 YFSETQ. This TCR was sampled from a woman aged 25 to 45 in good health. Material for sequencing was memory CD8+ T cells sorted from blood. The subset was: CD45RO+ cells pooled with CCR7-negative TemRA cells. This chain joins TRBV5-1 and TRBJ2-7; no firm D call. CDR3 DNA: TGCGCCAGCAGCTTGGAACATCTCTACGAGCAGTACTTC. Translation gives CASSLEHLYEQYF.